These 17 T cell receptor beta chains originate from one sample sequenced in a study of cytomegalovirus exposure and HLA in healthy donors. PCR used 60 Vbeta primers and 13 Jbeta primers. The method was immunoSEQ multiplex PCR; TCRdb's version includes in-frame clones alone and lacks a portion of them. The sample consists of around 100,000 clones, around 75% of them appearing once. The sample consisted of PBMCs. These receptors all come from a man in his fifties or sixties in good health and CMV-seronegative.

This clone showed up just a few times. V and J are TRBV5-6 and TRBJ2-5; 7 bases are shared with TRBD1. The V gene end was trimmed by 3 bases and the J gene end by 1 base; junction bases not matched to a gene: 3. The CDR3 has 14 residues. Looked up from germline, CDR1 is SGHDT and CDR2 is YYEEEE. The DNA of the CDR3 is TGTGCCAGCAGCTCCGGGACAGTCCAAGAGACCCAGTACTTC. Protein: CASSSGTVQETQYF.

V usage is TRBV2 and J usage is TRBJ1-4; D is undetermined. Germline lookup yields CDR1 SNHLY and CDR2 FYNNEI. The CDR3 runs to 13 residues. Trimming cost V 5 bases and J 8 bases, with 12 bases left between them. The CDR3 protein is CASSRQDGEKLFF. CDR3 nucleotides: TGTGCCAGCAGTCGACAAGACGGCGAAAAACTGTTTTTT.

The chain carries TRBV14 and TRBJ1-5, with D possibly TRBD1 on 5 matching bases. The CDR3 is made up of 13 amino acids. In germline, CDR1 is SGHDN, CDR2 FVKESK. V lost 3 bases to trimming and J lost 6 bases, with 9 bases between them. In DNA, the CDR3 is TGTGCCAGCAGCCAGGGGCTGGGTCAGCCCCAGCATTTT. Amino acid sequence: CASSQGLGQPQHF.

This chain links TRBV28 with TRBJ1-2, with a tentative D call TRBD1 (5 bases). Per germline, CDR1 MDHEN and CDR2 SYDVKM. Trimming took off 6 bases at V and 7 bases at J, with 18 bases between the two ends. The CDR3 is 14 amino acids. CDR3 protein: CASRDPGLGSGYTF. In DNA, the CDR3 is TGTGCCAGCAGGGACCCGGGACTGGGGAGTGGCTACACCTTC.

The V call is TRBV9, the J call TRBJ2-5; TRBD2 matches 8 bases. Germline CDR1 is SGDLS and CDR2 is YYNGEE. The CDR3 runs to 15 residues. J was trimmed by 2 bases and V by 5 bases; bases with no gene match: 8. The CDR3 sequence: CASSIAGIGQETQYF. The CDR3, as DNA: TGTGCCAGCAGTATAGCGGGAATAGGGCAAGAGACCCAGTACTTC.

This clone was recorded once. V usage is TRBV5-1 and J usage is TRBJ1-2; 9 nucleotides line up with TRBD1. Germline V gene data show CDR1 as SGHRS and CDR2 as YFSETQ. The CDR3 contains 16 residues. J gave up 1 base and V 4 bases, and 8 bases lay outside the gene matches. The CDR3, as DNA: TGCGCCAGCAGCCCATCTCGGGACAGGGTTAACTATGGCTACACCTTC. Residues: CASSPSRDRVNYGYTF.

In its sample, this clone was seen once. The V gene is TRBV27, the J gene TRBJ2-2; 11 bases map to TRBD2. Per the germline V gene, CDR1 is MNHEY and CDR2 is SMNVEV (reference sequence). Trimming removed 6 bases from V and 4 bases from J; junction bases left unmatched: 7. This CDR3 spans 16 amino acids. The CDR3, as DNA: TGTGCCAGCAGCATAGCGGGGGGGCCGATCACCGGGGAGCTGTTTTTT. As protein: CASSIAGGPITGELFF.

This chain joins TRBV19 and TRBJ2-5, with TRBD2 as a possible D gene (6 bases). Trimming left V 4 bases short and J 1 base short, with 10 bases between. This CDR3 spans 14 amino acids. CDR1 and CDR2 (germline): LNHDA, SQIVND (reference sequence). This chain's CDR3 is CASSKGLSQETQYF. CDR3 sequence (DNA): TGTGCCAGTAGTAAGGGACTTTCCCAAGAGACCCAGTACTTC.

This clone was detected a few times. The chain has TRBV6-5 and TRBJ1-2; TRBD1 aligns across 9 bases. The CDR3 is 12 residues long. V gave up 7 bases and J gave up 7 bases; unmatched junction bases: 4. Germline lookup yields CDR1 MNHEY and CDR2 SVGAGI. The CDR3, as DNA: TGTGCCAGCACCTCACAGGGGGCTGGCTACACCTTC. This codes for CASTSQGAGYTF.

The chain links TRBV9 to TRBJ1-5; TRBD1 agrees at 7 bases. Trimming cost V 4 bases and J 7 bases; bases outside gene matches: 11. CDR3 length equals 15 residues. From germline, CDR1 is SGDLS and CDR2 YYNGEE. The CDR3 nucleotides read TGTGCCAGCAGCCTCGGGGGGGCAGGGGGGCAGCCCCAGCATTTT. This sequence encodes CASSLGGAGGQPQHF.

The chain joins TRBV5-8 to TRBJ2-5; no clear D. The germline gives CDR1 SGHTS, CDR2 YDEGEE. The CDR3 consists of 15 residues. Trimming left V 1 base short and J 1 base short, with 11 bases between. CDR3 amino acids: CASSLRGSRQETQYF. For the CDR3, the DNA is TGTGCCAGCAGCTTGCGCGGTTCCCGCCAAGAGACCCAGTACTTC.

This clone was observed a few times. This chain joins TRBV12-2 and TRBJ2-1; the table names TRBD2, a call not compared with the DNA. TRBV12-2 counts as a pseudogene. The CDR3 is 17 amino acids. The CDR3 loop reads CASRLGGAGERRNEQFF. In DNA form, the CDR3 reads TGTGCAAGTCGCTTAGGTGGGGCGGGAGAACGCCGCAATGAGCAGTTCTTC.

The J gene is TRBJ1-5, the V gene TRBV28, with a tentative D call TRBD1 (5 bases). This CDR3 has 14 amino acids. Trimming stripped 1 base from V and 5 bases from J, with 9 bases between. Per germline, CDR1 MDHEN and CDR2 SYDVKM. The CDR3 sequence: CASSLSRGDQPQHF. As DNA, the CDR3 is TGTGCCAGCAGTTTATCTCGGGGGGATCAGCCCCAGCATTTT.

This sequence joins TRBV10-3 and TRBJ2-7, with 7 bases lining up with TRBD1. CDR1 and CDR2 (germline): ENHRY, SYGVKD. The CDR3 runs 15 residues. The V segment lost 4 bases and the J segment 4 bases; nucleotides outside the gene matches: 10. In DNA, the CDR3 is TGTGCCATCAGTGGCCGCGACAGGGATCTGTACGAGCAGTACTTC. Amino acid sequence: CAISGRDRDLYEQYF.

J is TRBJ2-2 and V is TRBV7-2; a weak D match, TRBD2 (5 bases). CDR3 length: 14 residues. Germline V gives CDR1 SGHTA, CDR2 FQGNSA. V lost 3 bases and J 1 base, leaving 6 bases between the germline ends. The CDR3, as DNA: TGTGCCAGCAGCTTCAGCGGGAACACCGGGGAGCTGTTTTTT. It encodes CASSFSGNTGELFF.

V usage is TRBV7-2 and J usage is TRBJ2-4; TRBD2 matches at 10 bases. This CDR3 has 16 amino acids. The V gene's germline CDR1 is SGHTA and CDR2 FQGNSA. The V segment lost 1 base and the J segment 5 bases; nucleotides outside the gene matches: 5. The CDR3 is CASSLGTSGAQNIQYF. DNA for the CDR3: TGTGCCAGCAGCTTAGGGACTAGCGGTGCCCAAAACATTCAGTACTTC.

V is TRBV5-1 and J is TRBJ2-6, with 11 nucleotides matching TRBD1. The CDR3 runs to 15 residues. The J segment lost 8 bases and the V segment lost 4 bases, leaving 5 bases of the junction unmatched. CDR1 SGHRS and CDR2 YFSETQ come from the germline V gene. The CDR3: CASSIRDRGTNVLTF. In nucleotides, the CDR3 is TGCGCCAGCAGCATTAGGGACAGGGGGACCAACGTCCTGACTTTC.